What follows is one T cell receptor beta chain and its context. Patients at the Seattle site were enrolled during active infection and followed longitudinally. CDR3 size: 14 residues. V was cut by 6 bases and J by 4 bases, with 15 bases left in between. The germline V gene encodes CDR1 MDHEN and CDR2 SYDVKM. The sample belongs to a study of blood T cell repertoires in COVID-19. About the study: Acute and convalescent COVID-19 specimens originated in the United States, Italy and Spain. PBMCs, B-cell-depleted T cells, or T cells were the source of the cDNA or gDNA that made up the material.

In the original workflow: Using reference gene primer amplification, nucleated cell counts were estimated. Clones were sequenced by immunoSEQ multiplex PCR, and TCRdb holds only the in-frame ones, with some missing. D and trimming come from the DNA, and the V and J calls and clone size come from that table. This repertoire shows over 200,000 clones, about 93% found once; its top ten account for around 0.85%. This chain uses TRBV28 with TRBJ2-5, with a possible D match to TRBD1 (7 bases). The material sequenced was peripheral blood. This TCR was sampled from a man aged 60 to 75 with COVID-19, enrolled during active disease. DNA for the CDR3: TGTGCCAGCAGCACAGGGGCGGGAAGAGAGACCCAGTACTTC. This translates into CASSTGAGRETQYF.